One sample yielded the 18 T cell receptor beta chains listed below, sequenced in a study of cytomegalovirus exposure and HLA in healthy donors. The study ran its PCR with 60 Vbeta and 13 Jbeta primers. Assay: immunoSEQ multiplex PCR; the TCRdb copy retains only in-frame clones and omits some. Of roughly 160,000 clones in the sample, 75% to 80% were seen once. The sequenced sample consisted of PBMCs. Receptors were obtained from a man in his fifties in good health and CMV-seropositive.

This chain uses TRBV9 with TRBJ2-3; TRBD2 might be the D (6 bases). The V gene lost 3 bases and the J gene lost 3 bases, with 11 bases spanning the gap. Germline V lookup: CDR1 SGDLS, CDR2 YYNGEE. The CDR3 covers 14 residues. The CDR3 nucleotides read TGTGCCAGCAGCGGCGGGACGGGGACAGATACGCAGTATTTT. This encodes CASSGGTGTDTQYF.

The chain has TRBV15 and TRBJ1-1; 9 positions match TRBD1. Unmatched junction bases numbered 9, after V lost 0 bases and J lost 4 bases. Looked up from germline, CDR1 is LNHNV and CDR2 is YYDKDF (reference sequence). This CDR3 spans 17 amino acids. Here the CDR3 reads CATSRDRRTGAGTEAFF. As DNA, the CDR3 is TGTGCCACCAGCAGAGATAGGAGGACAGGGGCGGGCACTGAAGCTTTCTTT.

This chain uses TRBV5-1 with TRBJ2-7; 9 positions match TRBD1. The V gene end was trimmed by 0 bases and the J gene end by 7 bases; junction bases not matched to a gene: 8. CDR3 length equals 15 residues. Germline V CDR1 and CDR2: SGHRS, YFSETQ. Written as DNA, the CDR3 is TGCGCCAGCAGCTTGGTGACAGGGGGAGCGGGTGAGCAGTACTTC. It codes for CASSLVTGGAGEQYF.

This clone was detected once. The V gene is TRBV15, the J gene TRBJ2-4; possibly TRBD1 for D (5 bases). The germline V gene encodes CDR1 LNHNV and CDR2 YYDKDF (reference sequence). With 0 bases removed from V and 6 bases from J, the gap between germline ends came to 9 bases. This CDR3 has 14 amino acids. The chain's CDR3 is CATSREAGPNIQYF. The CDR3 DNA follows: TGTGCCACCAGCAGAGAAGCAGGGCCAAACATTCAGTACTTC.

The J gene is TRBJ1-5, the V gene TRBV28; TRBD1 aligns across 7 bases. Losses at the gene ends were 3 bases for V and 3 bases for J; bases not matched to a gene: 5. Germline assignment: CDR1 MDHEN and CDR2 SYDVKM. CDR3 length: 15 amino acids. The CDR3 coding sequence is TGTGCCAGCAGTTTCAAGGGGGCGAACAATCAGCCCCAGCATTTT. Its protein product is CASSFKGANNQPQHF.

This clone came up a few times. The chain uses TRBV5-4 and TRBJ1-5; tentative D call: TRBD1 (6 bases). Trimming cost V 0 bases and J 7 bases, with 8 bases left between them. Germline CDR1 and CDR2: SGHNT and YYREEE (reference sequence). The CDR3 has 13 residues. The CDR3: CASSLDRAQPQHF. CDR3 in DNA: TGTGCCAGCAGCTTGGACAGGGCCCAGCCCCAGCATTTT. Using reference TRBV5-4 and TRBJ1-5 for the parts outside the CDR3, the full variable domain is ETGVTQSPTHLIKTRGQQVTLRCSSQSGHNTVSWYQQALGQGPQFIFQYYREEENGRGNFPPRFSGLQFPNYSSELNVNALELDDSALYLCASSLDRAQPQHFGDGTRLSIL.

The V gene is TRBV5-1, the J gene TRBJ2-3, with 10 nucleotides matching TRBD1. The CDR3 is 19 amino acids. V trimming: 3 bases; J trimming: 5 bases; junction bases outside the gene matches: 18. Germline V lookup: CDR1 SGHRS, CDR2 YFSETQ. The CDR3: CASSSATPPETGGEDTQYF. In nucleotides, the CDR3 is TGCGCCAGCAGCTCGGCCACCCCACCCGAGACAGGGGGCGAAGATACGCAGTATTTT. The full variable domain, rest sourced from reference TRBV5-1 and TRBJ2-3, is KAGVTQTPRYLIKTRGQQVTLSCSPISGHRSVSWYQQTPGQGLQFLFEYFSETQRNKGNFPGRFSGRQFSNSRSEMNVSTLELGDSALYLCASSSATPPETGGEDTQYFGPGTRLTVL.

CDR3 protein: CASSPPSPDTQYF. Here the CDR3 DNA reads TGTGCCAGCTCACCACCTAGCCCAGATACGCAGTATTTT. This chain joins TRBV18 and TRBJ2-3; D unresolved. In germline, CDR1 is KGHSH, CDR2 LQKENI. The CDR3 length is 13 residues. With 0 bases removed from V and 4 bases from J, the gap between germline ends came to 5 bases. Variable domain in full (rest from reference TRBV18 and TRBJ2-3): NAGVMQNPRHLVRRRGQEARLRCSPMKGHSHVYWYRQLPEEGLKFMVYLQKENIIDESGMPKERFSAEFPKEGPSILRIQQVVRGDSAAYFCASSPPSPDTQYFGPGTRLTVL.

This clone was seen a handful of times. This chain links TRBV5-5 with TRBJ1-2, with D hard to call. CDR1 is SGHKS, CDR2 YYEKEE, per germline (reference sequence). This CDR3 is built from 13 residues. V was clipped by 4 bases and J by 6 bases, with 13 bases between them. DNA for the CDR3: TGTGCCAGCAGCGGACTCGAAAGCAATGGCTACACCTTC. Translating gives CASSGLESNGYTF.

The V call is TRBV7-9, the J call TRBJ2-5, with D unresolved. Germline CDR1 reads SEHNR; CDR2 reads FQNEAQ (reference sequence). Trimming took 2 bases from V and 5 from J, leaving 12 bases between them. This CDR3 is 14 amino acids long. CDR3 nucleotides: TGTGCCAGCAGCTTACATCCGAACATGGAGACCCAGTACTTC. Translating gives CASSLHPNMETQYF.

The chain is built from TRBV7-8 and TRBJ1-5; D call uncertain. The CDR3 has 17 residues. CDR1 SGHVS and CDR2 FQNEAQ come from the germline V gene. The germline V and J ends were trimmed by 7 bases and 4 bases, with 23 bases remaining between them. DNA of the CDR3: TGTGCCAGCACTTTATTTTCTAGTCCAGCCGAGAATCAGCCCCAGCATTTT. Protein product: CASTLFSSPAENQPQHF.

The chain couples TRBV5-1 to TRBJ2-4, with unresolved D. The ends were cut back, 0 bases at V and 0 bases at J, with 10 bases in the middle. Per germline, CDR1 SGHRS and CDR2 YFSETQ. This CDR3 is 16 amino acids long. The CDR3 loop reads CASSLDPQKAKNIQYF. The CDR3 DNA is TGCGCCAGCAGCTTGGATCCGCAGAAAGCCAAAAACATTCAGTACTTC.

V is TRBV7-2 and J is TRBJ1-3; a possible D gene is TRBD1 (6 bases). V was pared by 2 bases and J by 3 bases, with 14 bases between. Germline lookup yields CDR1 SGHTA and CDR2 FQGNSA. The CDR3 is 16 amino acids. CDR3 nucleotide sequence: TGTGCCAGCAGCTTAATTGCGGGGGGACATGGAAACACCATATATTTT. Encoded protein: CASSLIAGGHGNTIYF.

The chain links TRBV9 to TRBJ2-7, with D unresolved. Germline assignment: CDR1 SGDLS and CDR2 YYNGEE. This CDR3 is 12 amino acids long. V lost 4 bases, J lost 2 bases, and 7 bases lay in between. CDR3 nucleotides: TGTGCCAGCAGCTCTAACCCCTACGAGCAGTACTTC. Its protein is CASSSNPYEQYF.

The chain recombines TRBV10-2 with TRBJ2-7; TRBD1 matches at 11 bases. In germline, CDR1 is WSHSY, CDR2 SAAADI. The CDR3 is 15 amino acids. The V and J ends lost 5 bases and 5 bases, in that order; junction bases with no gene match: 8. The DNA of the CDR3 is TGCGCCAGCAGTAGAGGACAGGGGGCTCGCAACGAGCAGTACGTC. Protein product: CASSRGQGARNEQYV.

This chain connects TRBV6-6 to TRBJ1-3, with 7 bases that match TRBD1. Looked up from germline, CDR1 is MNHNY and CDR2 is SVGAGI (reference sequence). Germline trimming cut 7 bases from V and 0 bases from J; bases unmatched to any gene: 3. The CDR3 contains 14 residues. The CDR3 protein is CASTAGGSGNTIYF. In nucleotides, the CDR3 is TGTGCCAGCACGGCAGGGGGCTCTGGAAACACCATATATTTT.

The V and J genes are TRBV19 and TRBJ2-1; TRBD1 matches 10 bases. The V segment lost 4 bases and the J segment 8 bases; nucleotides outside the gene matches: 2. Germline-derived CDR1 and CDR2 are LNHDA and SQIVND (reference sequence). The CDR3 has 13 residues. CDR3 amino acids: CASSRDRGDEQFF. CDR3 DNA sequence: TGTGCCAGTAGTAGGGACAGGGGCGATGAGCAGTTCTTC.

This chain uses TRBV18 with TRBJ2-5, with D possibly matching TRBD1 (6 bases). This CDR3 spans 12 amino acids. In germline, CDR1 is KGHSH, CDR2 LQKENI. Trimming left V 6 bases short and J 5 bases short, with 10 bases between. The CDR3 loop is CASSHREETQYF. CDR3 nucleotide sequence: TGTGCCAGCTCTCACAGGGAGGAGACCCAGTACTTC.